The following is a T cell receptor beta chain sequence with its context. The antigen remains unidentified. Sequencing ends 3 residues short of the CDR3 end; the germline J gene provides the rest. These data belong to a study of T cells in women clearing cervical HPV infection. Study at large: Controls were women whose single incident HPV16 infection cleared within 12 months without precancer or cancer. Study-level points and caveats: Unknown T-cell numbers per sample may underlie the richness differences. TRBV6-7 abundance was lower in cases than controls (around 0.1% versus 0.15%). Combining TCR richness with V gene abundances gave roughly 0.84 AUC.

The assay was immunoSEQ multiplex PCR, and TCRdb's table has in-frame clones only and misses some. This table holds approximately 35,000 clones. Germline CDR1 SGDLS, CDR2 YYNGEE. The CDR3 runs 16 residues. V was clipped by 2 bases and J by 2 bases, with 14 bases between them. The chain employs TRBV9 and TRBJ1-5; a possible D gene is TRBD1 (5 bases). This clonotype was sampled from a woman between 18 and 75 years old with a cervical HPV16 infection that either progressed to CIN3+ or cleared (not recorded which). Material: blood buffy coat. The CDR3 spells CASSVVAGSGNQPQHF. The CDR3 DNA, read in part, is TGTGCCAGCAGCGTTGTAGCAGGGAGCGGCAATCAGCCC.